This entry describes one T cell receptor beta chain. PCR primers comprised 60 Vbeta and 13 Jbeta primers. Method: immunoSEQ multiplex PCR; TCRdb's copy keeps in-frame clones and lacks some. The repertoire holds about 160,000 clones, with around 76% as singletons. This specimen belongs to a study of cytomegalovirus exposure and HLA in healthy donors. Looked up from germline, CDR1 is GTSNPN and CDR2 is SVGIG (reference sequence). Deletions cut 2 bases from V and 6 bases from J, with 11 bases between. The CDR3 sequence is 12 residues long. The clonotype originates from a middle-aged man in good health and CMV-seropositive. The chain combines TRBV30 with TRBJ2-7, with D possibly TRBD1 on 6 matching bases. The sequenced sample was PBMCs. CDR3 in DNA: TGTGCCTGGAGTCCACAGGGTTTCGAGCAGTACTTC. Translation gives CAWSPQGFEQYF.